A single sample is the source of the 20 T cell receptor beta chains below, sequenced in a study of cytotoxic CD8 clonotypes in ibrutinib-treated CLL. The table came from immunoSEQ multiplex PCR; TCRdb's copy has only in-frame clones and leaves some out. The repertoire holds about 300,000 clones, with roughly 76% as singletons. Specimen: PBMCs, collected at disease progression, from a patient treated with ibrutinib. The receptors shown here come from a human donor with chronic lymphocytic leukemia.

This clone occurred a few times. Other nucleotide sequences from this sample produce the same CDR3. The V gene is TRBV15, the J gene TRBJ2-7; 7 nucleotides line up with TRBD2. V shed 5 bases and J 3 bases; nucleotides not matched to a gene: 1. This CDR3 has 12 amino acids. Per the germline V gene, CDR1 is LNHNV and CDR2 is YYDKDF (reference sequence). The CDR3 sequence: CATSRTSYEQYF. Written as DNA, the CDR3 is TGTGCCACCAGCCGGACTAGCTACGAGCAGTACTTC.

The chain is built from TRBV4-1 and TRBJ1-5, with D hard to call. The germline V gene encodes CDR1 MGHRA and CDR2 YSYEKL. V gave up 2 bases and J gave up 8 bases, with 13 bases separating them. This CDR3 comprises 14 residues. CDR3 in amino acids: CASSQLQILEPQHF. The CDR3, as DNA: TGCGCCAGCAGCCAACTACAGATCCTTGAGCCCCAGCATTTT.

The chain links TRBV7-9 to TRBJ1-2; D uncertain. The germline V gene encodes CDR1 SEHNR and CDR2 FQNEAQ (reference sequence). V was shortened by 3 bases and J by 4 bases, with 12 bases between the two germline ends. The CDR3 is 14 residues long. Here the CDR3 DNA reads TGTGCCAGCAGCTTCCCTGGGGTCGTCTATGGCTACACCTTC. Translating gives CASSFPGVVYGYTF.

This chain uses TRBV2 with TRBJ2-7; 7 nucleotides match TRBD1. V lost 6 bases and J lost 3; bases outside the gene matches: 5. CDR1 is SNHLY and CDR2 is FYNNEI in the germline V gene. CDR3 length: 13 amino acids. CDR3 amino acids: CASRLDRSYEQYF. In DNA form, the CDR3 reads TGTGCCAGCAGGTTGGACAGGAGCTACGAGCAGTACTTC.

V is TRBV6-1 and J is TRBJ2-7; D unclear. Deletions cut 4 bases from V and 0 bases from J, with 10 bases between. There are 14 residues in the CDR3. Germline CDR1 and CDR2: MNHNS and SASEGT. CDR3 nucleotides: TGTGCCAGCAGTGGAGACCGTCTCTCCTACGAGCAGTACTTC. Translated, it gives CASSGDRLSYEQYF.

The chain links TRBV4-1 to TRBJ2-7; D call uncertain. Trimming took 2 bases from V and 2 from J, leaving 16 bases between them. The V gene's germline CDR1 is MGHRA and CDR2 YSYEKL. This CDR3 comprises 16 residues. For the CDR3, the DNA is TGCGCCAGCAGCCAAATGGGGTCAGGAAGTGCCTACGAGCAGTACTTC. It is translated as CASSQMGSGSAYEQYF.

This clone was seen only once. The chain uses TRBV27 and TRBJ2-2, with D tentatively TRBD2 (6 bases). The germline V and J ends were trimmed by 9 bases and 5 bases, with 22 bases remaining between them. Germline V lookup: CDR1 MNHEY, CDR2 SMNVEV (reference sequence). This CDR3 has 16 residues. CDR3 coding DNA: TGTGCCAGAAAGGACTATCGAAAGCCGATTACCGGGGAGCTGTTTTTT. It is translated as CARKDYRKPITGELFF.

The genes are TRBV6-5 and TRBJ1-1, with TRBD1 matching over 9 bases. CDR1 and CDR2 (germline): MNHEY, SVGAGI. The length of the CDR3 is 16 residues. Trimming took 0 bases from V and 6 from J; bases not matched to a gene: 8. CDR3 in amino acids: CASSYSVPGQGPEAFF. The CDR3, as DNA: TGTGCCAGCAGTTACTCAGTCCCGGGACAGGGTCCTGAAGCTTTCTTT.

The V call is TRBV5-1, the J call TRBJ2-1, with 7 nucleotides matching TRBD1. From germline, CDR1 is SGHRS and CDR2 YFSETQ. This CDR3 is built from 14 residues. Unmatched junction bases numbered 2, after V lost 3 bases and J lost 2 bases. The CDR3 region is CASSYRGPYNEQFF. Here the CDR3 DNA reads TGCGCCAGCAGCTACAGGGGTCCCTACAATGAGCAGTTCTTC.

This clone has a handful of counts. The J gene is TRBJ1-2, the V gene TRBV2, with no clear D. V lost 6 bases, J lost 8 bases, and 10 bases lay in between. Germline V gene data show CDR1 as SNHLY and CDR2 as FYNNEI. The CDR3 has 11 residues. CDR3 nucleotides: TGTGCCAGCAGGGACGGACGAGGCTACACCTTC. Its protein is CASRDGRGYTF.

The rearrangement links TRBV7-9 to TRBJ2-5; D possibly corresponds to TRBD1 (5 bases). Trimming stripped 3 bases from V and 3 bases from J, with 8 bases between. From germline, CDR1 is SEHNR and CDR2 FQNEAQ (reference sequence). CDR3 length: 13 residues. CDR3 sequence reads: CASSFNRKETQYF. The CDR3 DNA is TGTGCCAGCAGCTTTAACAGGAAAGAGACCCAGTACTTC.

The CDR3 region is CASSLGLAPAKNIQYF. In DNA form, the CDR3 reads TGTGCCAGCAGCCTCGGACTAGCTCCAGCCAAAAACATTCAGTACTTC. This chain connects TRBV7-3 to TRBJ2-4, with 8 bases lining up with TRBD2. Per germline, CDR1 SGHTA and CDR2 FQGTGA. The V segment lost 5 bases and the J segment 0 bases; nucleotides outside the gene matches: 6. There are 16 residues in the CDR3.

The V call is TRBV20-1, the J call TRBJ2-1; 7 nucleotides match TRBD2. V was pared by 3 bases and J by 10 bases, with 0 bases of the junction left unmatched. Germline V lookup: CDR1 DFQATT, CDR2 SNEGSKA (reference sequence). This CDR3 spans 10 amino acids. The CDR3 spells CSARRGEQFF. For the CDR3, the DNA is TGCAGTGCTAGGCGGGGGGAGCAGTTCTTC.

V gene TRBV11-2 combines with J gene TRBJ2-5; TRBD2 agrees at 8 bases. The CDR3 runs 14 residues. Per the germline V gene, CDR1 is SGHAT and CDR2 is FQNNGV. The ends lost 1 base at V and 4 bases at J; junction bases unmatched: 2. Here the CDR3 reads CASSLAGGRETQYF. In DNA form, the CDR3 reads TGTGCCAGCAGCTTAGCGGGGGGGCGAGAGACCCAGTACTTC.

This sequence joins TRBV4-1 and TRBJ1-3; 7 positions agree with TRBD1. Germline values: CDR1 MGHRA, CDR2 YSYEKL. V shed 1 base and J 9 bases; nucleotides not matched to a gene: 0. This CDR3 has 12 residues. The CDR3 reads CASSQGDSTIYF. In nucleotides, the CDR3 is TGCGCCAGCAGCCAAGGGGACAGCACCATATATTTT.

This sequence joins TRBV18 and TRBJ1-5; 7 bases match TRBD1. The germline V gene has CDR1 KGHSH and CDR2 LQKENI. The V gene end was trimmed by 4 bases and the J gene end by 0 bases; junction bases not matched to a gene: 12. This CDR3 contains 18 residues. The DNA for the CDR3 is TGTGCCAGCTCACGAGGTTCAGGGGGGATATATAGCAATCAGCCCCAGCATTTT. Encoded protein: CASSRGSGGIYSNQPQHF.

This clone showed up many times. The chain uses TRBV28 and TRBJ2-5; TRBD2 aligns across 7 bases. CDR1 and CDR2 (germline): MDHEN, SYDVKM. The CDR3 is 13 amino acids. Trimming removed 6 bases from V and 2 bases from J; junction bases left unmatched: 3. The CDR3 nucleotides read TGTGCCAGCAGCTCTAGCGGACAAGAGACCCAGTACTTC. As protein: CASSSSGQETQYF.

The chain employs TRBV14 and TRBJ1-1; D ambiguous. V was trimmed by 1 base and J by 5 bases, leaving 14 bases between them. Germline V gene sequence: CDR1 SGHDN, CDR2 FVKESK. The CDR3 is 15 residues long. The CDR3 DNA is TGTGCCAGCAGCCAAGCGCGGGCGGGTTGGACTGAAGCTTTCTTT. Translating it yields CASSQARAGWTEAFF.

CDR3 region: CASSYPGAGQNTGELFF. The CDR3 DNA is TGTGCCAGCAGCTACCCGGGCGCGGGCCAAAACACCGGGGAGCTGTTTTTT. The chain combines TRBV4-2 with TRBJ2-2; D may be TRBD2 (5 bases). Germline CDR1 LGHNA, CDR2 YNFKEQ. The CDR3 length is 17 residues. The ends were cut back, 5 bases at V and 2 bases at J, with 18 bases in the middle.

The chain carries TRBV5-4 and TRBJ2-6; 12 nucleotides line up with TRBD2. Germline trimming cut 4 bases from V and 2 bases from J; bases unmatched to any gene: 7. Per the germline V gene, CDR1 is SGHNT and CDR2 is YYREEE (reference sequence). The CDR3 loop spans 18 amino acids. This CDR3 is CASSLGLAGLTGANVLTF. DNA of the CDR3: TGTGCCAGCAGCCTGGGACTAGCGGGTCTTACTGGGGCCAACGTCCTGACTTTC.